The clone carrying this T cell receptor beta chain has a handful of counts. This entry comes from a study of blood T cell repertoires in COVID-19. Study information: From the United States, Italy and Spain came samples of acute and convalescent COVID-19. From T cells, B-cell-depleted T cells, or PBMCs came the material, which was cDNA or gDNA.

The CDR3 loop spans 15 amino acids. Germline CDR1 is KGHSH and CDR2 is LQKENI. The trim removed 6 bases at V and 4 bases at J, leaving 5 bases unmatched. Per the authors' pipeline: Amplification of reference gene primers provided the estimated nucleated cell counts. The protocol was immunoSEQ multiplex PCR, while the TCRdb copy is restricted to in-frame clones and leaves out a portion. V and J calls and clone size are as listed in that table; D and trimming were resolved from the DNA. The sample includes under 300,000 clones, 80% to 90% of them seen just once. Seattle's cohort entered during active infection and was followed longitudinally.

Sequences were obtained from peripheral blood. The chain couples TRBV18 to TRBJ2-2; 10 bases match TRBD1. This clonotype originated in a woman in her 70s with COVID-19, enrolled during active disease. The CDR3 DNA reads TGTGCCAGCTCCCCCGGGACAGGGGCCACCGGGGAGCTGTTTTTT. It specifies CASSPGTGATGELFF. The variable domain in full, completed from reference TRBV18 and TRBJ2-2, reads NAGVMQNPRHLVRRRGQEARLRCSPMKGHSHVYWYRQLPEEGLKFMVYLQKENIIDESGMPKERFSAEFPKEGPSILRIQQVVRGDSAAYFCASSPGTGATGELFFGEGSRLTVL.